The 2 T cell receptor beta chains presented below share a single source sample, sequenced in a study of human T cells and chemical hapten exposure. Documented time point: pre-sensitization, week 0. Treatment reported: therapeutic diphenylcyclopropenone sensitization with weekly scalp DPC. MiXCR, applied by TCRdb to the RACE reads, yields one record per CDR3 protein. The sample consists of 35,000 to 40,000 distinct CDR3 sequences, about 10% of them appearing once. Sample: whole blood, taken in connection with sensitization to the hapten diphenylcyclopropenone (DPC). Source of these receptors: a man aged 30 to 45 with alopecia areata. Some clones in this sample may be carry-over from other donors' samples.

This clonotype was seen repeatedly, ten times or more. The chain couples TRBV11-2 to TRBJ2-1; tentatively, D is TRBD2 (5 bases). The germline CDR1 and CDR2 sequences are SGHAT and FQNNGV. The length of the CDR3 is 13 residues. Trimming took 5 bases from V and 7 from J, leaving 12 bases between them. In DNA form, the CDR3 reads TGTGCCAGCAGCCAAATAAGCGGAAATGAGCAGTTCTTC. Translating gives CASSQISGNEQFF. The full variable domain, in which reference TRBV11-2 and TRBJ2-1 provide the parts outside the CDR3, is EAGVAQSPRYKIIEKRQSVAFWCNPISGHATLYWYQQILGQGPKLLIQFQNNGVVDDSQLPKDRFSAERLKGVDSTLKIQPAKLEDSAVYLCASSQISGNEQFFGPGTRLTVL.

There are many counts of this clonotype. The chain recombines TRBV2 with TRBJ2-5; no clear D. V was pared by 10 bases and J by 7 bases, with 13 bases between. The CDR3 covers 11 residues. Germline V CDR1 and CDR2: SNHLY, FYNNEI. CDR3 sequence: CATQSARTQYF. For the CDR3, the DNA is TGTGCCACCCAATCAGCCAGGACCCAGTACTTC.